This T cell receptor (beta chain) originates from a study of OX40 agonist ivuxolimab in advanced cancers. V lost 5 bases and J lost 11, with 15 bases in between. The CDR3 has 13 residues. Germline V gene lookup returns CDR1 SGHTA and CDR2 FQGTGA. The study's findings and limits: Within 6 weeks, CD4+ and CD8+ blood T cells expanded clonally at 0.1 to 3.0 mg/kg.

On this clone itself: Its matching antigen is unknown.

The data were produced by immunoSEQ multiplex PCR, yet TCRdb's version contains in-frame clones alone and is incomplete. Found here are tens of thousands of clones, 80% to 90% of them singletons; the top ten hold under 0.4%. The chain joins TRBV7-3 to TRBJ1-4; perhaps TRBD1 as D (6 bases). Sequencing was performed on CD4+ or CD8+ T cells sorted from blood, taken in a trial of the OX40 agonist ivuxolimab. The source of this sequence is an adult with an advanced solid tumor such as melanoma, head and neck, liver or kidney cancer. The chain's CDR3 is CASSPTAGEKLFF. The CDR3 DNA sequence: TGTGCCAGCAGCCCCACGGCAGGGGAGAAACTGTTTTTT. Full variable domain (remainder filled in from reference TRBV7-3 and TRBJ1-4): GAGVSQTPSNKVTEKGKYVELRCDPISGHTALYWYRQSLGQGPEFLIYFQGTGAADDSGLPNDRFFAVRPEGSVSTLKIQRTERGDSAVYLCASSPTAGEKLFFGSGTQLSVL.